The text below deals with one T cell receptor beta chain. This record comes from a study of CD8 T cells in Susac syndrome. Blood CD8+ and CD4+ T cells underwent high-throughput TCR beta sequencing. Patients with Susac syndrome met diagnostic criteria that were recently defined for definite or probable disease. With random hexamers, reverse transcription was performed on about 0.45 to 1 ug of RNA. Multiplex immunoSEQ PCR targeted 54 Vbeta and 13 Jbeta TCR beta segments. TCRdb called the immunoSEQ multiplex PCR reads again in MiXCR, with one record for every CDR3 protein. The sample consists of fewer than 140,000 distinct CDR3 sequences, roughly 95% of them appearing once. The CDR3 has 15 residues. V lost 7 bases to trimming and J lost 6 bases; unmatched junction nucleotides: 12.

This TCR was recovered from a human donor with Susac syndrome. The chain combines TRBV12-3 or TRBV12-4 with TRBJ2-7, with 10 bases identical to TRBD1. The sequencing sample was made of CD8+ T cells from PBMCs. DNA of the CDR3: TGTGCCAGCACTTCTTCGGGACAGGGGAGATCCGAGCAGTACTTC. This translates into CASTSSGQGRSEQYF.